These 20 T cell receptor beta chains were all obtained from the same sample, sequenced in a study of shared clonotypes between healthy human individuals. The protocol was immunoSEQ multiplex PCR, while the TCRdb copy is restricted to in-frame clones and leaves out a portion. The profile shows about 2.3 million clones, over 90% of them singletons. The sample taken for sequencing was naive CD4+ T cells from PBMCs. Described subset: CD45RA+ positively selected. The receptors derive from a man between 18 and 29 years old in good health. Some clones in this sample may be carry-over from other donors' samples.

The chain recombines TRBV7-6 with TRBJ2-7, with 9 nucleotides matching TRBD2. V shed 1 base and J 1 base; nucleotides not matched to a gene: 5. Germline assignment: CDR1 SGHVS and CDR2 FNYEAQ. The CDR3 covers 16 residues. In DNA form, the CDR3 reads TGTGCCAGCAGCTTAGGTAACCTAGCGGGATCCTACGAGCAGTACTTC. Amino acids: CASSLGNLAGSYEQYF.

This chain joins TRBV5-4 and TRBJ2-1; D possibly corresponds to TRBD1 (5 bases). The germline V and J ends were trimmed by 5 bases and 1 base, with 16 bases remaining between them. The CDR3 consists of 16 residues. Germline V lookup: CDR1 SGHNT, CDR2 YYREEE (reference sequence). Here the CDR3 reads CASSISQGYSYNEQFF. In DNA form, the CDR3 reads TGTGCCAGCAGTATTTCTCAGGGCTATTCCTACAATGAGCAGTTCTTC.

This rearrangement joins TRBV19 to TRBJ2-7, with TRBD2 matching over 8 bases. J lost 6 bases, V lost 0 bases, and 13 bases had no gene match. Germline CDR1 LNHDA, CDR2 SQIVND (reference sequence). The CDR3 is 17 residues long. The CDR3 nucleotides read TGTGCCAGTAGTATAGAGGCTAGCGGGTCCCTGCGGGTCGAGCAGTACTTC. Its translation is CASSIEASGSLRVEQYF.

The rearrangement uses TRBV5-4 and TRBJ2-1, with TRBD2 matching over 7 bases. V shed 5 bases and J 10 bases; nucleotides not matched to a gene: 12. The CDR3 sequence is 14 residues long. Germline V CDR1 and CDR2: SGHNT, YYREEE (reference sequence). CDR3 bases: TGTGCCAGCAGGGGAACAGCGGGATCAACGGAGCAGTTCTTC. Translation gives CASRGTAGSTEQFF.

This chain uses TRBV9 with TRBJ2-5; 8 bases line up with TRBD2. The germline CDR1 and CDR2 sequences are SGDLS and YYNGEE. V lost 5 bases to trimming and J lost 1 base; unmatched junction nucleotides: 7. The CDR3 spans 15 residues. CDR3 sequence: CASSAFSGTQETQYF. In DNA, the CDR3 is TGTGCCAGCAGTGCTTTTAGCGGGACCCAAGAGACCCAGTACTTC. Full variable domain (outside the CDR3, taken from reference TRBV9 and TRBJ2-5): DSGVTQTPKHLITATGQRVTLRCSPRSGDLSVYWYQQSLDQGLQFLIQYYNGEERAKGNILERFSAQQFPDLHSELNLSSLELGDSALYFCASSAFSGTQETQYFGPGTRLLVL.

The gene calls are TRBV5-4 and TRBJ2-5; tentatively, D is TRBD2 (5 bases). CDR3 length: 13 residues. Germline V gene lookup returns CDR1 SGHNT and CDR2 YYREEE (reference sequence). V shed 9 bases and J shed 2 bases, with 14 bases lying between them. The CDR3 DNA reads as TGTGCCACCAAGGTCGGGGAACAAGAGACCCAGTACTTC. This sequence encodes CATKVGEQETQYF.

In its sample, this clone was seen once. This chain connects TRBV11-2 to TRBJ1-1, with 7 bases lining up with TRBD1. Germline loops: CDR1 SGHAT, CDR2 FQNNGV. Trimming removed 1 base from V and 4 bases from J; junction bases left unmatched: 6. The CDR3 is 15 amino acids. The CDR3 nucleotides are TGTGCCAGCAGCTTAGGACAGGGAGAGGGCACTGAAGCTTTCTTT. Amino acids: CASSLGQGEGTEAFF.

Written as DNA, the CDR3 is TGTGCCAGCAGCTTGGGTGGCAGGGAGTATACGCAGTATTTT. It encodes CASSLGGREYTQYF. The chain has TRBV5-4 and TRBJ2-3, with D perhaps assigned TRBD1 or TRBD2 (5 bases each). The CDR3 contains 14 residues. CDR1 is SGHNT, CDR2 YYREEE, per germline (reference sequence). Trimming took 0 bases from V and 7 from J, leaving 12 bases between them.

Regarding this clone: This CDR3 is also generated by other DNA sequences in the sample. This chain joins TRBV7-3 and TRBJ2-3; D gene unclear. V lost 2 bases and J lost 4, with 7 bases in between. The CDR3 is made up of 13 amino acids. Germline CDR1 SGHTA, CDR2 FQGTGA. The CDR3 DNA is TGTGCCAGCAGCTTACTGGGATCAGATACGCAGTATTTT. This codes for CASSLLGSDTQYF.

V is TRBV7-3 and J is TRBJ2-1; 8 nucleotides agree with TRBD2. The CDR3 runs 16 residues. V was clipped by 5 bases and J by 10 bases; unmatched bases: 16. CDR1 and CDR2 (germline): SGHTA, FQGTGA. The CDR3 DNA reads as TGTGCCAGCAGCCTATTTTCCGGGACTAGAGTCTCCGAGCAGTTCTTC. Amino acid sequence: CASSLFSGTRVSEQFF.

This chain links TRBV5-4 with TRBJ2-5; 7 bases line up with TRBD2. With 1 base clipped from V and 5 bases from J, the junction kept 8 bases outside the gene matches. Germline V CDR1 and CDR2: SGHNT, YYREEE (reference sequence). This CDR3 spans 15 amino acids. The DNA of the CDR3 is TGTGCCAGCAGCTTGCCGGGAGGCCGCAGGGAGACCCAGTACTTC. Amino acid sequence: CASSLPGGRRETQYF.

The chain couples TRBV6-5 to TRBJ1-3; D uncertain. CDR3 length: 13 residues. V lost 2 bases, J lost 6 bases, and 8 bases lay in between. Per germline, CDR1 MNHEY and CDR2 SVGAGI. This chain's CDR3 is CASSYGPENTIYF. DNA for the CDR3: TGTGCCAGCAGTTACGGCCCCGAAAACACCATATATTTT.

The gene calls are TRBV7-8 and TRBJ2-7; 11 positions match TRBD2. With V trimmed by 1 base and J by 2 bases, 7 bases remained unmatched. This CDR3 has 17 residues. Germline values: CDR1 SGHVS, CDR2 FQNEAQ. The CDR3 nucleotides are TGTGCCAGCAGCTTAGGGGTCGGACTAGCGGGCACCTACGAGCAGTACTTC. It yields the protein CASSLGVGLAGTYEQYF.

This chain uses TRBV6-5 with TRBJ1-5; D is perhaps TRBD1 (6 bases). The CDR3 sequence is 14 residues long. Germline V gene sequence: CDR1 MNHEY, CDR2 SVGAGI. The V gene lost 2 bases and the J gene lost 6 bases, with 11 bases spanning the gap. The CDR3 DNA reads as TGTGCCAGCAGTTACGACAGGTTCGTTCAGCCCCAGCATTTT. Protein product: CASSYDRFVQPQHF.

This CDR3 reads CSVVTPVGANVLTF. DNA for the CDR3: TGCAGCGTCGTGACCCCGGTCGGGGCCAACGTCCTGACTTTC. The chain employs TRBV29-1 and TRBJ2-6; D remains ambiguous. This CDR3 contains 14 residues. The germline V gene has CDR1 SQVTM and CDR2 ANQGSEA. The ends were cut back, 6 bases at V and 4 bases at J, with 13 bases in the middle. Full variable domain (rest looked up from reference TRBV29-1 and TRBJ2-6): SAVISQKPSRDICQRGTSLTIQCQVDSQVTMMFWYRQQPGQSLTLIATANQGSEATYESGFVIDKFPISRPNLTFSTLTVSNMSPEDSSIYLCSVVTPVGANVLTFGAGSRLTVL.

This clone appeared once. The chain links TRBV10-3 to TRBJ1-3; weak D call: TRBD1 (5 bases). V was cut by 10 bases and J by 0 bases, with 13 bases left in between. CDR3 length: 14 amino acids. The germline CDR1 and CDR2 sequences are ENHRY and SYGVKD. CDR3 in DNA: TGTGCCACCGCAATGGGGACCTCTGGAAACACCATATATTTT. Its protein is CATAMGTSGNTIYF.

The chain has TRBV5-1 and TRBJ2-2, with D possibly matching TRBD1 (6 bases). The germline gives CDR1 SGHRS, CDR2 YFSETQ. Trimming removed 0 bases from V and 5 bases from J, with 14 bases in between. The CDR3 has 16 residues. For the CDR3, the DNA is TGCGCCAGCAGCTTGGCGTCAGGGGCCGGGACCGGGGAGCTGTTTTTT. It translates to CASSLASGAGTGELFF.

CDR3 bases: TGTGCCAGCAGCTCGGACAGGGCCTACAATGAGCAGTTCTTC. This translates into CASSSDRAYNEQFF. The chain links TRBV7-9 to TRBJ2-1; TRBD1 matches at 8 bases. Germline loops: CDR1 SEHNR, CDR2 FQNEAQ (reference sequence). Trimming took 4 bases from V and 2 from J; bases not matched to a gene: 1. The length of the CDR3 is 14 residues. Full variable domain (missing parts from reference TRBV7-9 and TRBJ2-1): DTGVSQNPRHKITKRGQNVTFRCDPISEHNRLYWYRQTLGQGPEFLTYFQNEAQLEKSRLLSDRFSAERPKGSFSTLEIQRTEQGDSAMYLCASSSDRAYNEQFFGPGTRLTVL.

This clone was observed a single time. For the CDR3, the DNA is TGTGCCAGCAGCTTTGGGGGCGCGATCGATGAGCAGTTCTTC. Amino acid sequence: CASSFGGAIDEQFF. The chain employs TRBV7-2 and TRBJ2-1; D perhaps matches TRBD1 (6 bases). CDR1 is SGHTA, CDR2 FQGNSA, per germline. Trimming removed 3 bases at V and 8 bases at J, with 14 bases between. The CDR3 spans 14 residues.

This chain links TRBV25-1 with TRBJ1-4; D is unresolved. This CDR3 spans 15 amino acids. The V gene's germline CDR1 is MGHDK and CDR2 SYGVNS. V gave up 1 base and J gave up 2 bases, with 8 bases separating them. CDR3 coding DNA: TGTGCCAGCAGTGAATGGCGTCCCACTAATGAAAAACTGTTTTTT. This translates into CASSEWRPTNEKLFF.